This TCR beta chain was captured in a study of human T cells and chemical hapten exposure. Time point in this sample: pre-sensitization, week 0. Treatment meaning: therapeutic diphenylcyclopropenone sensitization with weekly scalp DPC. To note about this clonotype: Its antigen is unidentified.

Each CDR3 protein gets one entry after TCRdb re-called the RACE reads with MiXCR. This sample yields about 380,000 distinct CDR3 sequences, of which roughly 5.3% are seen a single time; about 2.5% belongs to the top ten. Study-level results: Healthy individuals' immune responses may differ from those of donors, who had alopecia.

J was trimmed by 5 bases and V by 6 bases; bases with no gene match: 9. Germline V gene sequence: CDR1 SEHNR, CDR2 FQNEAQ (reference sequence). This CDR3 region has 15 residues. V is TRBV7-9 and J is TRBJ2-3, with 9 bases that match TRBD1. The sequence came from a woman between 50 and 59 years old with alopecia areata. Some clones in this sample may be carry-over from other donors' samples. The source material was whole blood, sampled in connection with sensitization to the hapten diphenylcyclopropenone (DPC). CDR3 protein: CASREGTGPRDTQYF. As DNA, the CDR3 is TGTGCCAGCAGGGAGGGGACAGGGCCAAGAGATACGCAGTATTTT.